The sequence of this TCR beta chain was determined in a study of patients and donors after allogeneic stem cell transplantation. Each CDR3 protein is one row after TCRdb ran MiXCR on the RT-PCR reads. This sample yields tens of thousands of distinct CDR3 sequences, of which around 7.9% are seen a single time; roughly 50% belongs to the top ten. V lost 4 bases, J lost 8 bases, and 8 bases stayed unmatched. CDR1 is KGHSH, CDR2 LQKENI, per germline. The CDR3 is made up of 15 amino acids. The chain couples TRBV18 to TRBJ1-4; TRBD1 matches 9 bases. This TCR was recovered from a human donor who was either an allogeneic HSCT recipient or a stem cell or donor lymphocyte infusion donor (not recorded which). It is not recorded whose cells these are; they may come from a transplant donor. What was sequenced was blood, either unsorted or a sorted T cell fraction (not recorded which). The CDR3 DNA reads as TGTGCCAGCTCACGGGGACAGGGAGTAGGGGAAAAACTGTTTTTT. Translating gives CASSRGQGVGEKLFF.